A single sample gave rise to the 8 T cell receptor beta chains below, sequenced in a study of T-cell reconstitution after alpha-beta-depleted transplantation in children. Preparation of the TCRbeta library was carried out with unique molecular identifiers. Via MiXCR, TCRdb re-called the PCR reads, giving one row per CDR3 protein. This table holds about 540,000 distinct CDR3 sequences, over 25% found once. The input for sequencing was PBMCs, taken before TCRalphabeta/CD19-depleted stem cell transplant. The source is a boy under three years old with Wiskott-Aldrich syndrome, due to receive a stem cell transplant.

This clonotype was detected only a few times. The chain employs TRBV20-1 and TRBJ2-1; 7 nucleotides align to TRBD2. CDR3 length: 12 residues. The germline V gene has CDR1 DFQATT and CDR2 SNEGSKA (reference sequence). After removal of 4 bases from V and 9 bases from J, the junction contained 6 bases not matched to a gene. DNA for the CDR3: TGCAGTGCTACGGGGGGAGAGGGTGAGCAGTTCTTC. Translating it yields CSATGGEGEQFF.

This clonotype was detected only a few times. J is TRBJ2-5 and V is TRBV12-3 or TRBV12-4; D is undetermined. Deletions cut 5 bases from V and 4 bases from J, with 26 bases between. The CDR3 contains 18 residues. The CDR3 DNA sequence: TGTGCCAGCAGTCTTGGGTTAGACTCCGTTTTAGTGCGAGAGACCCAGTACTTC. This sequence encodes CASSLGLDSVLVRETQYF.

The J gene is TRBJ2-3, the V gene TRBV4-2; possible D gene TRBD2, 6 bases. Trimming cost V 1 base and J 6 bases, with 14 bases left between them. Per germline, CDR1 LGHNA and CDR2 YNFKEQ. This CDR3 is built from 15 residues. The CDR3 is CASSQGGLASDTQYF. The CDR3, as DNA: TGTGCCAGCAGCCAAGGAGGTCTAGCGTCGGATACGCAGTATTTT.

The chain combines TRBV5-1 with TRBJ1-2, with D perhaps matching TRBD1 (6 bases). There are 14 residues in the CDR3. V lost 4 bases and J 8 bases, leaving 18 bases between the germline ends. The germline gives CDR1 SGHRS, CDR2 YFSETQ. The CDR3 loop is CASSSTTGPRGYTF. DNA for the CDR3: TGCGCCAGCAGCAGTACGACAGGCCCAAGGGGCTACACCTTC.

The chain uses TRBV5-1 and TRBJ2-2; D unresolved. V lost 1 base and J lost 6, with 7 bases in between. Germline CDR1 and CDR2: SGHRS and YFSETQ. The length of the CDR3 is 13 residues. DNA of the CDR3: TGCGCCAGCAGCTTGACCTCCCCCGGGGAGCTGTTTTTT. Amino acids: CASSLTSPGELFF.

This clonotype appeared a few times. The chain links TRBV20-1 to TRBJ2-1; D not certain. V was pared by 3 bases and J by 1 base, with 13 bases between. CDR3 length: 15 residues. From germline, CDR1 is DFQATT and CDR2 SNEGSKA (reference sequence). This chain's CDR3 is CSASSHHLSYNEQFF. The CDR3 DNA sequence: TGCAGTGCTAGTAGCCACCACTTATCCTACAATGAGCAGTTCTTC.

There are a few counts of this clonotype. This chain uses TRBV27 with TRBJ2-1, with D possibly being TRBD2 (6 bases). V was shortened by 0 bases and J by 9 bases, with 12 bases between the two germline ends. Looked up from germline, CDR1 is MNHEY and CDR2 is SMNVEV (reference sequence). The CDR3 is 14 residues long. DNA for the CDR3: TGTGCCAGCAGTTTATCCCCGGGGAGGCCTGAGCAGTTCTTC. Translating it yields CASSLSPGRPEQFF.

This clonotype was detected a few times. The chain recombines TRBV11-2 with TRBJ1-6; the D gene is possibly TRBD1 (5 bases). There are 14 residues in the CDR3. Germline loops: CDR1 SGHAT, CDR2 FQNNGV. V gave up 6 bases and J gave up 7 bases, with 13 bases separating them. In nucleotides, the CDR3 is TGTGCCAGCAGTATTACAGGCAAGAATTCACCCCTCCACTTT. Its protein product is CASSITGKNSPLHF.